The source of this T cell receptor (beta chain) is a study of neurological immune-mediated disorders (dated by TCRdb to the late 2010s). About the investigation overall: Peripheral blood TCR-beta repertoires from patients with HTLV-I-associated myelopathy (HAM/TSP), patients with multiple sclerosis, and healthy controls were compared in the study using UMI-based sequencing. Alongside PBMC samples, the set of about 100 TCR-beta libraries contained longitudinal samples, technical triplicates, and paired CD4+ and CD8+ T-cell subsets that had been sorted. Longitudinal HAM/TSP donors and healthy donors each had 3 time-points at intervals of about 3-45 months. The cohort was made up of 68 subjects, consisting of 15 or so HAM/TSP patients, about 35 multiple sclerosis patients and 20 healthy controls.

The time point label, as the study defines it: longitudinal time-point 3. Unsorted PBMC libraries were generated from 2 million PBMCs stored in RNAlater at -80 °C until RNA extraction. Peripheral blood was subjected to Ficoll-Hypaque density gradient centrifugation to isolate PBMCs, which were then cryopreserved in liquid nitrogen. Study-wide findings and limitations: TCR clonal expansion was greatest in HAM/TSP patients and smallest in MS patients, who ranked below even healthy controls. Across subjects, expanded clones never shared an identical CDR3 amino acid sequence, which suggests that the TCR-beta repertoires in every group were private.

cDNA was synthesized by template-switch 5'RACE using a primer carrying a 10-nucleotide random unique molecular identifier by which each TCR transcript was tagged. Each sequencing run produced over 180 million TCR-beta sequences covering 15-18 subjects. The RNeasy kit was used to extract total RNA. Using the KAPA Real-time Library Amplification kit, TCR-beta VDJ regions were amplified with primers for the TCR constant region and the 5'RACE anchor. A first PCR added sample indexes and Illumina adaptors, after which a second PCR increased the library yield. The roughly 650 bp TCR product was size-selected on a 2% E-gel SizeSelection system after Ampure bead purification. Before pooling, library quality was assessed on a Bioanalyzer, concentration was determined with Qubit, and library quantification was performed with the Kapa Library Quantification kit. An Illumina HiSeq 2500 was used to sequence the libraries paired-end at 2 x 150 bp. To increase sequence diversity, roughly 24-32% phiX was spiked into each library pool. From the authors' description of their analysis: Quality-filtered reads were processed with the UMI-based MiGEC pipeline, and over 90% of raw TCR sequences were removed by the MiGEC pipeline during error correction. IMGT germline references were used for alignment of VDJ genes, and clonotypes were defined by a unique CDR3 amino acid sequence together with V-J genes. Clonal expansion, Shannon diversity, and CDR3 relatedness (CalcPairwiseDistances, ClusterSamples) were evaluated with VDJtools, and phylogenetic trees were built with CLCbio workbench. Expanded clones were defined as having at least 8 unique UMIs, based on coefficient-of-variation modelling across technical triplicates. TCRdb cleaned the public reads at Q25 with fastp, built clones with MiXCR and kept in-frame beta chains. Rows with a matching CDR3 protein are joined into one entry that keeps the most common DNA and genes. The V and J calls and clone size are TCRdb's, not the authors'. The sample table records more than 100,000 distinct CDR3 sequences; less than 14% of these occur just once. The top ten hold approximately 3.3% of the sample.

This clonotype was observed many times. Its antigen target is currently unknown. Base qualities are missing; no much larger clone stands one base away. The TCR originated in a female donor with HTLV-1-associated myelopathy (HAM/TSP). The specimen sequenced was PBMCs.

The nucleotide sequence reads as follows: TGTGCCAGCAGCTTATTACAGGGGAAGAATGAAAAACTGTTTTTT. This gives the protein CASSLLQGKNEKLFF. The chain is assembled from TRBV7-8 and TRBJ1-4, with 7 bases matching TRBD1. Inclusive of the bounding cysteine and phenylalanine, the CDR3 is 15 residues long. The read is trimmed to its CDR3 DNA, 45 bases read in frame from base 1. V lost 2 bases and J lost 5 bases, and the count of bases not matched to a germline gene is 5. The germline V gene supplies CDR1 SGHVS and CDR2 FQNEAQ.